One and the same sample provided the 21 T cell receptor beta chains below, sequenced in a study of blood T cell repertoires in COVID-19. Assay used: immunoSEQ multiplex PCR; TCRdb lists only in-frame clones, some missing. The table shows approximately 300,000 clones, with nearly 90% occurring only once. Sequenced input: peripheral blood. All receptors derive from a middle-aged woman with COVID-19, enrolled during active disease.

This chain connects TRBV7-6 to TRBJ1-6, with 11 nucleotides matching TRBD1. Trimming cost V 1 base and J 10 bases; bases outside gene matches: 6. The germline CDR1 and CDR2 sequences are SGHVS and FNYEAQ. The CDR3 loop spans 16 amino acids. This CDR3 is CASSLDGQGAGSPLHF. The DNA for the CDR3 is TGTGCCAGCAGCTTAGATGGACAGGGGGCGGGATCACCCCTCCACTTT.

The chain joins TRBV6-2 or TRBV6-3 to TRBJ1-6, with a tentative D call TRBD1 (6 bases). The V gene lost 4 bases and the J gene lost 8 bases, with 15 bases spanning the gap. The germline V gene has CDR1 MNHEY and CDR2 SVGEGT. The CDR3 spans 15 residues. CDR3 residues: CASSFLGASYSPLHF. In DNA form, the CDR3 reads TGTGCCAGCAGTTTTCTGGGGGCTTCGTATTCACCCCTCCACTTT.

V gene TRBV28 combines with J gene TRBJ1-1, with D hard to call. V dropped 4 bases and J dropped 6 bases, with 18 bases sitting between them. Per germline, CDR1 MDHEN and CDR2 SYDVKM. The CDR3 loop spans 15 amino acids. CDR3 bases: TGTGCCAGCAGTTATCCCCGGACTAGAAAGGCTGAAGCTTTCTTT. Residues: CASSYPRTRKAEAFF.

The chain employs TRBV3-1 (or the pseudogene TRBV3-2) and TRBJ2-2; D is perhaps TRBD1 (6 bases). The V gene's germline CDR1 is LGHDT and CDR2 YNNKEL (reference sequence). The CDR3 sequence is 15 residues long. The V gene lost 6 bases and the J gene lost 3 bases, with 14 bases spanning the gap. The CDR3 DNA reads TGTGCCAGCAGACAACAGGGTGGAGACACCGGGGAGCTGTTTTTT. Translating it yields CASRQQGGDTGELFF.

J is TRBJ2-7 and V is TRBV10-3; 11 bases are shared with TRBD1. V trimming: 10 bases; J trimming: 5 bases; junction bases outside the gene matches: 7. The CDR3 has 13 residues. The V gene's germline CDR1 is ENHRY and CDR2 SYGVKD. The CDR3: CATGQGANNEQYF. The CDR3 DNA follows: TGTGCCACCGGACAGGGGGCAAATAACGAGCAGTACTTC.

A few counts support this clone. The chain is built from TRBV7-9 and TRBJ1-6, with a weak D call TRBD1 (5 bases). Trimming took off 4 bases at V and 9 bases at J, with 22 bases between the two ends. Germline CDR1 SEHNR, CDR2 FQNEAQ (reference sequence). CDR3 length equals 17 residues. In DNA, the CDR3 is TGTGCCAGCAGCTCCCCCTCGGGCAGCGCTCAGGGTTCACCCCTCCACTTT. The encoded protein is CASSSPSGSAQGSPLHF.

Written as DNA, the CDR3 is TGTGCCAGTAGTATCAAGGTGGGACAGGGCGTTGAGCAGTACTTC. Translation gives CASSIKVGQGVEQYF. The chain uses TRBV19 and TRBJ2-7; 9 positions match TRBD1. Germline trimming cut 3 bases from V and 7 bases from J; bases unmatched to any gene: 10. Germline CDR1 reads LNHDA; CDR2 reads SQIVND (reference sequence). The CDR3 consists of 15 residues.

J is TRBJ1-3 and V is TRBV5-1; 7 positions agree with TRBD1. Losses at the gene ends were 0 bases for V and 3 bases for J; bases not matched to a gene: 3. The CDR3 spans 15 residues. Germline CDR1 SGHRS, CDR2 YFSETQ. CDR3 residues: CASSLAGGNGNTIYF. CDR3 DNA: TGCGCCAGCAGCTTGGCAGGGGGAAATGGAAACACCATATATTTT.

The CDR3 is CASSLSGTGTNEQFF. CDR3 sequence (DNA): TGTGCCAGCAGTTTATCGGGGACAGGCACAAATGAGCAGTTCTTC. The rearrangement joins TRBV28 to TRBJ2-1, with 8 positions matching TRBD1. The germline CDR1 and CDR2 sequences are MDHEN and SYDVKM. The CDR3 is 15 residues long. The V and J ends lost 1 base and 7 bases, in that order; junction bases with no gene match: 6.

This chain connects TRBV20-1 to TRBJ2-7, with unresolved D. The V end lost 3 bases, the J end lost 0 bases, and 12 bases lay between the germline ends. The CDR3 has 14 residues. Looked up from germline, CDR1 is DFQATT and CDR2 is SNEGSKA (reference sequence). CDR3 nucleotide sequence: TGCAGTGCTAGTAAGCCCCGAAGCTCCTACGAGCAGTACTTC. Encoded protein: CSASKPRSSYEQYF.

The J gene is TRBJ2-5, the V gene TRBV28; 7 nucleotides agree with TRBD1. The germline V gene encodes CDR1 MDHEN and CDR2 SYDVKM. The junction had 13 bases not matched to a gene; V was cut back by 8 bases and J by 4 bases. The CDR3 loop spans 15 amino acids. CDR3 sequence (DNA): TGTGCCAGCTGGGAGACACAGGGGACAAGAGAGACCCAGTACTTC. Its protein product is CASWETQGTRETQYF. Full variable domain (remainder filled in from reference TRBV28 and TRBJ2-5): DVKVTQSSRYLVKRTGEKVFLECVQDMDHENMFWYRQDPGLGLRLIYFSYDVKMKEKGDIPEGYSVSREKKERFSLILESASTNQTSMYLCASWETQGTRETQYFGPGTRLLVL.

The chain uses TRBV7-3 and TRBJ2-6; D is perhaps TRBD1 (5 bases). The V end was cut by 0 bases, the J end by 0 bases, with 15 bases between. Germline V gene sequence: CDR1 SGHTA, CDR2 FQGTGA. The CDR3 has 19 residues. This CDR3 is CASSLTPQAMGSGANVLTF. The DNA of the CDR3 is TGTGCCAGCAGCTTAACACCACAGGCAATGGGCTCTGGGGCCAACGTCCTGACTTTC.

The chain links TRBV19 to TRBJ2-1, with TRBD1 matching over 8 bases. Germline CDR1 and CDR2: LNHDA and SQIVND (reference sequence). Unmatched junction bases numbered 17, after V lost 5 bases and J lost 2 bases. This CDR3 has 19 residues. The CDR3 bases are TGTGCCAGTAGTCTCCGGACAGGGAGAAGATCCTCTACCTACAATGAGCAGTTCTTC. Its translation: CASSLRTGRRSSTYNEQFF.

Regarding this clone: Within the sample, other DNA sequences also encode this same CDR3. The rearrangement uses TRBV5-1 and TRBJ2-5; the D gene is possibly TRBD2 (6 bases). CDR1 is SGHRS and CDR2 is YFSETQ in the germline V gene. V was pared by 3 bases and J by 5 bases, with 11 bases between. This CDR3 spans 13 amino acids. The CDR3 nucleotides read TGCGCCAGCAGCTGGGGGGTGCGGGAGACCCAGTACTTC. It yields the protein CASSWGVRETQYF.

DNA of the CDR3: TGTGCCAGTAGTATGGGGACTTCCACCTCTTGGAACTACGAGCAGTACTTC. Its translation: CASSMGTSTSWNYEQYF. The gene calls are TRBV19 and TRBJ2-7; tentative D call: TRBD2 (6 bases). The CDR3 is made up of 17 amino acids. From germline, CDR1 is LNHDA and CDR2 SQIVND (reference sequence). V lost 3 bases to trimming and J lost 3 bases, with 21 bases between them.

The chain carries TRBV30 and TRBJ2-3; possibly TRBD1 for D (5 bases). The V gene lost 2 bases and the J gene lost 4 bases, with 13 bases spanning the gap. The CDR3 is made up of 14 amino acids. Germline CDR1 reads GTSNPN; CDR2 reads SVGIG (reference sequence). CDR3 sequence: CAWSLPGLPDTQYF. In DNA form, the CDR3 reads TGTGCCTGGAGTCTCCCAGGGCTGCCAGATACGCAGTATTTT.

The chain uses TRBV7-8 and TRBJ2-7; D may be TRBD2 (6 bases). The CDR3 spans 17 residues. Germline CDR1 reads SGHVS; CDR2 reads FQNEAQ. V was shortened by 5 bases and J by 5 bases, with 25 bases between the two germline ends. CDR3 in DNA: TGTGCCAGCAGCCTTAGGAGGGTTCCCACCCGAGGTAACGAGCAGTACTTC. Residues: CASSLRRVPTRGNEQYF.

The chain carries TRBV6-5 and TRBJ2-7; 8 bases line up with TRBD1. The J segment lost 9 bases and the V segment lost 7 bases, leaving 17 bases of the junction unmatched. This CDR3 spans 15 amino acids. CDR1 and CDR2 (germline): MNHEY, SVGAGI. The CDR3 here is CASTLTPGQVGRQYF. CDR3 nucleotide sequence: TGTGCCAGCACCCTAACACCGGGACAGGTGGGCAGGCAGTACTTC.

The count of this clone is one. V usage is TRBV29-1 and J usage is TRBJ2-7, with TRBD1 as a possible D gene (6 bases). The ends were cut back, 7 bases at V and 4 bases at J, with 17 bases in the middle. Germline values: CDR1 SQVTM, CDR2 ANQGSEA. CDR3 length: 13 amino acids. Here the CDR3 DNA reads TGCAGCGCCCGGAACGGACAGCTATACGAGCAGTACTTC. Its protein product is CSARNGQLYEQYF.

V and J are TRBV19 and TRBJ1-5; D might be TRBD1 (5 bases). The CDR3 sequence is 16 residues long. The germline gives CDR1 LNHDA, CDR2 SQIVND (reference sequence). The V and J ends lost 4 bases and 3 bases respectively, with 16 bases between them. CDR3 coding DNA: TGTGCCAGTAGTACCCAGAGTCGGGGGGACAATCAGCCCCAGCATTTT. It is translated as CASSTQSRGDNQPQHF.

The chain couples TRBV19 to TRBJ2-2, with 10 bases lining up with TRBD2. The CDR3 has 14 amino acids. CDR1 is LNHDA, CDR2 SQIVND, per germline (reference sequence). J lost 5 bases, V lost 8 bases, and 5 bases had no gene match. The CDR3 loop reads CASRLAGVTGELFF. CDR3 sequence (DNA): TGTGCCAGTCGCCTAGCGGGGGTAACCGGGGAGCTGTTTTTT. Filled out from reference TRBV19 and TRBJ2-2, the complete variable domain reads DGGITQSPKYLFRKEGQNVTLSCEQNLNHDAMYWYRQDPGQGLRLIYYSQIVNDFQKGDIAEGYSVSREKKESFPLTVTSAQKNPTAFYLCASRLAGVTGELFFGEGSRLTVL.